This TCR beta chain stems from a study of blood T cell repertoires in COVID-19. Whole-study context: Material from acute and convalescent COVID-19 was sourced from the United States, Italy and Spain.

J was trimmed by 5 bases and V by 6 bases; bases with no gene match: 6. CDR1 and CDR2 from the germline V gene are MNHNY and SVGAGI (reference sequence). This CDR3 contains 14 residues. There are a few counts of this clone. In the original processing: Estimation of nucleated cell counts relied on the amplification of reference gene primers. Sequencing used immunoSEQ multiplex PCR; TCRdb keeps in-frame clones, though not all of them. V, J and clone size reflect that table, while D and trimming were determined from the DNA. Of about 70,000 clones listed, 80% to 90% were seen once; the top ten hold around 5.3%.

The receptor was derived from a man aged 45-65 years with active COVID-19. The source material was peripheral blood. The rearrangement links TRBV6-6 to TRBJ2-7, with TRBD1 matching 11 bases. The DNA for the CDR3 is TGTGCCAGCAGGGCCGGGACAGGGGGGAACGAGCAGTACTTC. Its translation: CASRAGTGGNEQYF.